These T cell receptor beta chains were read from a single sample in a study of neurological immune-mediated disorders. A single record per CDR3 protein comes from TCRdb applying MiXCR to the 5' RACE reads. Of 30,000 to 50,000 distinct CDR3 sequences in the sample, approximately 7.2% were seen once. The sample taken for sequencing was CD4+ T cells from blood. The receptors derive from a middle-aged man in good health. The CDR3 runs from the conserved cysteine through the conserved F or W. The order of the fields is J gene, clone size, V gene, D gene, CDR3 protein, CDR3 DNA. D genes are given only for firm matches. The listing skips clone size in some rows; elsewhere it reads once, few, many or a size class.

J gene: TRBJ2-5
clone size: many
V gene: TRBV7-2
D gene: TRBD2
CDR3 protein: CASSRRLAGKYQETQYF
CDR3 DNA: TGTGCCAGCAGCCGGAGACTAGCGGGAAAGTACCAAGAGACCCAGTACTTC

J gene: TRBJ1-5
clone size: many
V gene: TRBV20-1
D gene: TRBD1
CDR3 protein: CSATPGGTQPQHF
CDR3 DNA: TGCAGTGCTACGCCAGGGGGAACTCAGCCCCAGCATTTT

J gene: TRBJ2-1
clone size: -
V gene: TRBV4-3
D gene: TRBD1
CDR3 protein: CASSQEAGGYNEQFF
CDR3 DNA: TGCGCCAGCAGCCAAGAGGCAGGGGGCTACAATGAGCAGTTCTTC

J gene: TRBJ2-7
clone size: many
V gene: TRBV5-1
D gene: -
CDR3 protein: CASSPRGGYEQYF
CDR3 DNA: TGCGCCAGCAGCCCGAGAGGGGGTTACGAGCAGTACTTC

J gene: TRBJ2-5
clone size: many
V gene: TRBV20-1
D gene: -
CDR3 protein: CSALDRTGEETQYF
CDR3 DNA: TGCAGCGCACTAGACAGGACCGGTGAAGAGACCCAGTACTTC

J gene: TRBJ2-7
clone size: -
V gene: TRBV28
D gene: -
CDR3 protein: CASSGATYEQYF
CDR3 DNA: TGTGCCAGCAGTGGAGCGACCTACGAGCAGTACTTC

J gene: TRBJ2-5
clone size: many
V gene: TRBV20-1
D gene: -
CDR3 protein: CSARDVLGGETQYF
CDR3 DNA: TGCAGTGCTAGAGATGTGCTGGGTGGGGAGACCCAGTACTTC

J gene: TRBJ1-1
clone size: many
V gene: TRBV20-1
D gene: -
CDR3 protein: CSASRGWNTEAFF
CDR3 DNA: TGCAGTGCTAGCCGCGGATGGAACACTGAAGCTTTCTTT

J gene: TRBJ2-1
clone size: many
V gene: TRBV12-3/TRBV12-4
D gene: -
CDR3 protein: CASSLFGPNEQFF
CDR3 DNA: TGTGCCAGCAGTTTATTCGGGCCTAATGAGCAGTTCTTC

J gene: TRBJ1-4
clone size: many
V gene: TRBV20-1
D gene: -
CDR3 protein: CSARDGLINEKLFF
CDR3 DNA: TGCAGTGCTAGAGATGGACTCATTAATGAAAAACTGTTTTTT

J gene: TRBJ2-6
clone size: many
V gene: TRBV28
D gene: -
CDR3 protein: CATRGYSGANVLTF
CDR3 DNA: TGTGCCACCCGAGGTTACTCTGGGGCCAACGTCCTGACTTTC

J gene: TRBJ2-1
clone size: -
V gene: TRBV28
D gene: TRBD2
CDR3 protein: CASRPGGLAGRDEQFF
CDR3 DNA: TGTGCCAGCAGGCCAGGGGGACTAGCGGGCAGGGATGAGCAGTTCTTC

J gene: TRBJ2-2
clone size: many
V gene: TRBV12-3/TRBV12-4
D gene: TRBD1
CDR3 protein: CASSSYRGGELFF
CDR3 DNA: TGTGCCAGCAGTTCCTACAGGGGAGGGGAGCTGTTTTTT

J gene: TRBJ1-5
clone size: many
V gene: TRBV7-8
D gene: -
CDR3 protein: CASSAGTNGGQPQHF
CDR3 DNA: TGTGCCAGCAGTGCTGGGACAAACGGAGGCCAGCCCCAGCATTTT

J gene: TRBJ2-3
clone size: many
V gene: TRBV5-1
D gene: -
CDR3 protein: CASSNGPSTDTQYF
CDR3 DNA: TGCGCCAGCAGCAATGGGCCGAGCACAGATACGCAGTATTTT

J gene: TRBJ2-3
clone size: many
V gene: TRBV7-2
D gene: -
CDR3 protein: CASSYIRTVGDTQYF
CDR3 DNA: TGTGCCAGCAGCTACATAAGGACCGTGGGAGATACGCAGTATTTT

J gene: TRBJ2-1
clone size: many
V gene: TRBV5-1
D gene: TRBD2
CDR3 protein: CASSLAFVAGSTSGNSYNEQFF
CDR3 DNA: TGCGCCAGCAGCTTGGCCTTCGTGGCAGGGTCGACTAGCGGGAACTCCTACAATGAGCAGTTCTTC